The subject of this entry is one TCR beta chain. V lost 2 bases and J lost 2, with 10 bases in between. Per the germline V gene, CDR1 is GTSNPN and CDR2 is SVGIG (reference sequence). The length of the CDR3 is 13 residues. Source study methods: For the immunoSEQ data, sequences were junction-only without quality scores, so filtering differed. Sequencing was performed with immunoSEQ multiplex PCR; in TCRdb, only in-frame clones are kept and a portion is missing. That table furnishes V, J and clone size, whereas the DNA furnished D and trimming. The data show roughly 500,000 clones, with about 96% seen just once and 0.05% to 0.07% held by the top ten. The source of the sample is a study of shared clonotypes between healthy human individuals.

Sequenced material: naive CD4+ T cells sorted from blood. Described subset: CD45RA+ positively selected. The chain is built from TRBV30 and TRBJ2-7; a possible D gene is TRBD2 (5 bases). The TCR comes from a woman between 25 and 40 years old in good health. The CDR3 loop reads CAWSLLATYEQYF. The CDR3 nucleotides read TGTGCCTGGAGTTTGCTAGCAACCTACGAGCAGTACTTC.